The source of this T cell receptor beta chain is a study of T-cell memory formation after mild COVID-19. Study-wide results and limits: Mainly in CM and EM were contracting CD4+ clones; CD8+ were in EMRA. Memory sampled before infection contained some responding clones, suggesting cross-reactive memory joined.

This clonotype was observed a handful of times. Its antigen remains unidentified. The CDR3 is 14 amino acids. Germline V gene lookup returns CDR1 DFQATT and CDR2 SNEGSKA (reference sequence). The ends were cut back, 5 bases at V and 10 bases at J, with 23 bases in the middle. MiXCR, run by TCRdb on the 5' RACE reads, gives a single entry per CDR3 protein. Altogether approximately 82,000 distinct CDR3 sequences are present, 10% to 15% being singletons, with the ten largest covering less than 45%. This receptor was obtained from a man aged 18 to 35 who had mild COVID-19 (a few samples of this study predate the infection). Cell type and time point are not known. Sequenced: PBMCs or a T cell subset sorted from them (not recorded which). V is TRBV20-1 and J is TRBJ1-1; the D is unclear. CDR3 in DNA: TGCAGTGCTCCCTCCTTCGGGATGGTAGGGATAGCTTTCTTT. Protein product: CSAPSFGMVGIAFF.